The sequence of this T cell receptor beta chain was determined in a study of CD8 T cells in ankylosing spondylitis. General study results and limits: A number of the motif variants had already been described in reactive arthritis synovial fluid and blood.

TCRdb reanalysed the 5' RACE reads using MiXCR and keeps one entry per CDR3 protein. Of 250,000 to 350,000 distinct CDR3 sequences listed, around 20% were seen once; the top ten hold roughly 8.3%. Turning to this clonotype: The antigen is not known.

Germline trimming cut 8 bases from V and 9 bases from J; bases unmatched to any gene: 11. The germline V gene encodes CDR1 MNHNS and CDR2 SASEGT. This CDR3 has 14 residues. The chain combines TRBV6-1 with TRBJ2-1; 9 bases are shared with TRBD1. This clonotype was sampled from a male donor with ankylosing spondylitis or in good health (not recorded which). What was sequenced was blood, either unsorted or a sorted T cell fraction (not recorded which). DNA of the CDR3: TGTGCCAGCCTGTCGGGACAGGGCTATAGTGAGCAGTTCTTC. The encoded protein is CASLSGQGYSEQFF.